The clone carrying this T cell receptor beta chain was observed a single time. This sample is part of a study of control samples from healthy donors and cancer patients. TCRdb's copy holds only in-frame clones and misses some; the assay was immunoSEQ multiplex PCR. The table includes approximately 76,000 clones, approximately 82% detected once. This CDR3 comprises 15 residues. The chain is built from TRBV21-1 and TRBJ1-1. TRBV21-1 is termed a pseudogene. Material: PBMCs. The sequence was collected from a man between 60 and 75 years old with head and neck cancer. This chain's CDR3 is CASSKVLGLNTEAFF. CDR3 bases: TGTGCCAGCAGCAAAGTGCTGGGGTTGAACACTGAAGCTTTCTTT.